The 3 T cell receptor beta chains below come from one sample, sequenced in a study of T cells in women clearing cervical HPV infection. Measured with immunoSEQ multiplex PCR; TCRdb has only the in-frame clones, and not every one. Across tens of thousands of clones, the top ten clones capture just over 6% of the sample. The sample comprised blood buffy coat. These receptors came from a woman aged 18-70 years with a cervical HPV16 infection that either progressed to CIN3+ or cleared (not recorded which).

With respect to this clone: The read ends 3 residues before the CDR3 terminus; that terminus is restored from the germline J gene. This sequence joins TRBV2 and TRBJ2-7; 7 positions agree with TRBD1. Germline V lookup: CDR1 SNHLY, CDR2 FYNNEI. The V and J ends lost 2 bases and 4 bases, in that order; junction bases with no gene match: 8. The CDR3 loop spans 15 amino acids. The DNA read from the CDR3 is TGTGCCAGCAGTGAACAGCGACAGGGCGAGTACGAG. Its protein is CASSEQRQGEYE. The entire CDR3 protein reads CASSEQRQGEYEQYF.

About this clone: From the germline J gene comes the end of the CDR3, since the read stops 3 residues before it. V is TRBV18 and J is TRBJ1-2; D ambiguous. The CDR3 length is 13 residues. CDR1 is KGHSH and CDR2 is LQKENI in the germline V gene. CDR3 bases read: TGTGCCAGCGCAGTATTACCACACAATGAC. This sequence encodes CASAVLPHND. The entire CDR3 protein is CASAVLPHNDYTF.

Comment on this clone: The CDR3 end falls 3 residues outside the read, so it is completed with the germline J gene. This chain joins TRBV6-4 and TRBJ2-2; 7 positions match TRBD2. This CDR3 region has 13 residues. Germline-derived CDR1 and CDR2 are MRHNA and SNTAGT. The junction had 4 bases not matched to a gene; V was cut back by 8 bases and J by 4 bases. CDR3 sequence reads: CASSAGSTGELFF. The sequenced CDR3 bases are TGTGCCAGCTCAGCGGGAAGCACCGGGGAG.